The rows below give T cell receptor beta chains drawn from one sample of a study of blood T cell repertoires in COVID-19. TCRdb keeps only in-frame clones here, not all; method: immunoSEQ multiplex PCR. The sample lists 250,000 or so clones, approximately 84% occurring once. Specimen: PBMCs or T cells enriched from blood (not recorded which). Source of these receptors: a man aged 35 to 55 who had recovered from COVID-19. Both conserved end residues are trimmed from each CDR3. Clone size, where shown, is once, few, many, or a class for clones that have expanded.

v_call | clone_size | cdr3_aa
TRBV4-3 | NA | ASSQDKGQPQH
TRBV6-6 | NA | ASSSRLAGVAGELF
TRBV3-1/TRBV3-2 | NA | ASSREAPYGYT
TRBV6-5 | once | ASRAGGNSPLH
TRBV9 | NA | ASSVDAGGYEQY
TRBV11-3 | NA | ASSLGFSGSTDTQY
TRBV6-6 | few | ASSHPPSGQGYNEQF
TRBV28 | NA | ASLARGQANEKLF
TRBV4-1 | NA | ASSQARTEVGF
TRBV7-9 | NA | ASTTGLGNSPLH
TRBV6-2/TRBV6-3 | NA | ASSYSNVPLAGGRSSDTQY
TRBV9 | NA | ASRDPGLHNTTGELF
TRBV6-1 | NA | ASSGAGGGQPQH
TRBV4-1 | NA | ASSVRMNTEAF
TRBV11-2 | NA | ASRPGTASSYNSPLH
TRBV6-5 | NA | ASSYIGGGYT